This TCR beta chain came from a study of cytomegalovirus exposure and HLA in healthy donors. The CDR3 runs to 15 residues. Germline loops: CDR1 MDHEN, CDR2 SYDVKM. With V trimmed by 6 bases and J by 8 bases, 12 bases remained unmatched. PCR was performed using 60 Vbeta and 13 Jbeta primers. Sequencing used immunoSEQ multiplex PCR; TCRdb keeps in-frame clones, though not all of them. The table has approximately 200,000 clones, roughly 80% seen once; the top ten hold around 5.9%. The chain links TRBV28 to TRBJ1-3, with 8 positions matching TRBD1. The clonotype originates from a woman aged 25 to 39 in good health and CMV-seropositive. The sequenced sample was PBMCs. DNA for the CDR3: TGTGCCAGCAGCATCTCCCAAGGACAGGGCCACACCATATATTTT. Its protein product is CASSISQGQGHTIYF.